This entry describes one T cell receptor beta chain. Using immunoSEQ multiplex PCR, the repertoire was profiled, and TCRdb retains in-frame clones only, with some absent. This sample yields some 350,000 clones, of which 80% to 90% are seen a single time; over 4.5% belongs to the top ten. This entry belongs to a study of blood T cell repertoires in COVID-19. Study summary: Researchers got acute and convalescent COVID-19 samples from the United States, Italy and Spain. From T cells, B-cell-depleted T cells, or PBMCs came the material, which was cDNA or gDNA.

CDR1 and CDR2 from the germline V gene are SQVTM and ANQGSEA. V lost 5 bases to trimming and J lost 3 bases, with 8 bases between them. The CDR3 loop spans 11 amino acids. Cohort 3 donors counted as recovered after two negative PCRs, clearance, or resolved symptoms. The V and J genes are TRBV29-1 and TRBJ2-7; a weak D match, TRBD2 (6 bases). The sequencing sample was made of PBMCs or T cells enriched from blood (not recorded which). This receptor was obtained from a man aged 25 to 40 who had recovered from COVID-19. The CDR3 coding sequence is TGCAGCGTTCCGGGAGTCTACGAGCAGTACTTC. This encodes CSVPGVYEQYF.